The 3 T cell receptor beta chains given below trace back to one sample, sequenced in a study of T cell changes during pregnancy in multiple sclerosis. Clones were sequenced by immunoSEQ multiplex PCR, and TCRdb holds only the in-frame ones, with some missing. The data contain approximately 100,000 clones, under 95% of them singletons. Sequencing used peripheral blood, obtained before pregnancy. The receptor source for this set is a female donor with multiple sclerosis, enrolled in a pregnancy study.

The chain joins TRBV27 to TRBJ1-2, with 12 bases lining up with TRBD1. V shed 5 bases and J 4 bases; nucleotides not matched to a gene: 8. The CDR3 extends over 16 amino acids. Germline V gene sequence: CDR1 MNHEY, CDR2 SMNVEV (reference sequence). The CDR3 DNA follows: TGTGCCAGCAGTCCGGGACAGGGGGCGTTCGGCTATGGCTACACCTTC. This sequence encodes CASSPGQGAFGYGYTF.

This sequence joins TRBV30 and TRBJ2-7; TRBD1 is a possible D gene (6 bases). Germline lookup yields CDR1 GTSNPN and CDR2 SVGIG (reference sequence). V lost 1 base and J 2 bases, leaving 9 bases between the germline ends. This CDR3 region has 13 residues. CDR3 coding DNA: TGTGCCTGGAGTGAGCACAGGGCCTACGAGCAGTACTTC. Its translation is CAWSEHRAYEQYF.

The chain uses TRBV27 and TRBJ2-1; 11 bases are shared with TRBD2. From germline, CDR1 is MNHEY and CDR2 SMNVEV (reference sequence). V shed 8 bases, J shed 1 base, and the junction held 4 bases outside the gene matches. The CDR3 loop spans 15 amino acids. The DNA for the CDR3 is TGTGCCAGCTGGATAGCGGGAGGGTCCTACAATGAGCAGTTCTTC. Protein sequence: CASWIAGGSYNEQFF.